The 18 T cell receptor beta chains below all came from one sample that was sequenced in a study of cytomegalovirus exposure and HLA in healthy donors. PCR primers comprised 60 Vbeta and 13 Jbeta primers. Generated by immunoSEQ multiplex PCR, the TCRdb table keeps only in-frame clones and is missing some. This table holds around 150,000 clones, 70% to 80% found once. What was sequenced was PBMCs. All receptors come from a human donor in good health.

The count of this clone is one. This chain connects TRBV19 to TRBJ2-1; 9 bases are a match to TRBD2. Trimming cost V 7 bases and J 5 bases; bases outside gene matches: 6. The CDR3 sequence is 14 residues long. The germline V gene encodes CDR1 LNHDA and CDR2 SQIVND (reference sequence). The CDR3 region is CASTPGLANNEQFF. CDR3 nucleotide sequence: TGTGCCAGTACCCCGGGACTAGCCAACAATGAGCAGTTCTTC. The full variable domain, with the rest looked up from reference TRBV19 and TRBJ2-1, is DGGITQSPKYLFRKEGQNVTLSCEQNLNHDAMYWYRQDPGQGLRLIYYSQIVNDFQKGDIAEGYSVSREKKESFPLTVTSAQKNPTAFYLCASTPGLANNEQFFGPGTRLTVL.

The chain links TRBV18 to TRBJ1-1, with D tentatively TRBD1 (5 bases). The V end lost 8 bases, the J end lost 0 bases, and 13 bases lay between the germline ends. The CDR3 consists of 14 residues. Germline V gene lookup returns CDR1 KGHSH and CDR2 LQKENI. CDR3 protein: CASEPGLVNTEAFF. CDR3 coding DNA: TGTGCCAGCGAACCGGGACTAGTGAACACTGAAGCTTTCTTT.

J is TRBJ2-1 and V is TRBV27; 11 bases align to TRBD2. This CDR3 has 13 amino acids. The germline CDR1 and CDR2 sequences are MNHEY and SMNVEV (reference sequence). V was pared by 5 bases and J by 7 bases, with 1 base of the junction left unmatched. CDR3 sequence reads: CASSVAGGNEQFF. The CDR3 bases are TGTGCCAGCAGTGTAGCGGGAGGGAATGAGCAGTTCTTC.

The rearrangement joins TRBV30 to TRBJ2-1; 7 positions match TRBD1. The CDR3 has 16 amino acids. V shed 2 bases and J 11 bases; nucleotides not matched to a gene: 18. The germline V gene has CDR1 GTSNPN and CDR2 SVGIG (reference sequence). CDR3 in amino acids: CAWSLTTGTANSQQFF. The CDR3 DNA follows: TGTGCCTGGAGTTTGACTACCGGGACAGCGAATTCTCAGCAGTTCTTC. The full variable domain, with the rest looked up from reference TRBV30 and TRBJ2-1, is SQTIHQWPATLVQPVGSPLSLECTVEGTSNPNLYWYRQAAGRGLQLLFYSVGIGQISSEVPQNLSASRPQDRQFILSSKKLLLSDSGFYLCAWSLTTGTANSQQFFGPGTRLTVL.

The chain is built from TRBV5-1 and TRBJ2-1; 7 nucleotides line up with TRBD1. With 1 base clipped from V and 6 bases from J, the junction kept 13 bases outside the gene matches. The germline gives CDR1 SGHRS, CDR2 YFSETQ. The length of the CDR3 is 17 residues. The CDR3 DNA reads TGCGCCAGCAGCTTGCTAGGGGGCGCTACAATGGCCAATGAGCAGTTCTTC. This gives the protein CASSLLGGATMANEQFF.

The rearrangement joins TRBV6-5 to TRBJ1-1; D is undetermined. V dropped 2 bases and J dropped 1 base, with 11 bases sitting between them. The CDR3 covers 15 residues. Per germline, CDR1 MNHEY and CDR2 SVGAGI. Here the CDR3 reads CASSYEQAPNTEAFF. CDR3 bases: TGTGCCAGCAGTTACGAGCAGGCCCCGAACACTGAAGCTTTCTTT.

This clone was seen once. V usage is TRBV27 and J usage is TRBJ1-2; TRBD1 is a possible D gene (6 bases). Germline CDR1 MNHEY, CDR2 SMNVEV (reference sequence). The CDR3 runs to 13 residues. Trimming removed 6 bases at V and 3 bases at J, with 11 bases between. CDR3 in amino acids: CASSQSGDYGYTF. CDR3 bases: TGTGCCAGCAGCCAATCAGGGGACTATGGCTACACCTTC.

The V call is TRBV6-5, the J call TRBJ1-6; D call uncertain. CDR1 and CDR2 from the germline V gene are MNHEY and SVGAGI. Trimming stripped 7 bases from V and 9 bases from J, with 13 bases between. The CDR3 is made up of 13 amino acids. CDR3 nucleotides: TGTGCCAGCATGTTCTCTGGAGCTTCACCCCTCCACTTT. Its protein product is CASMFSGASPLHF.

The CDR3 region is CASSLTTGGGYEQYF. The CDR3 nucleotides are TGCGCCAGCAGCTTGACTACAGGGGGTGGCTACGAGCAGTACTTC. The chain has TRBV5-1 and TRBJ2-7; 8 positions match TRBD1. The CDR3 spans 15 residues. The germline V gene has CDR1 SGHRS and CDR2 YFSETQ. With V trimmed by 1 base and J by 3 bases, 6 bases remained unmatched.

This chain uses TRBV6-6 with TRBJ1-2; TRBD1 might be the D (6 bases). This CDR3 region has 15 residues. V was pared by 0 bases and J by 4 bases, with 12 bases between. The germline V gene has CDR1 MNHNY and CDR2 SVGAGI (reference sequence). Here the CDR3 reads CASSYSTTGTYGYTF. Here the CDR3 DNA reads TGTGCCAGCAGTTACTCGACAACAGGGACCTATGGCTACACCTTC.

The sample holds one count of this clone. This chain connects TRBV7-9 to TRBJ1-2; TRBD1 might be the D (6 bases). Germline lookup yields CDR1 SEHNR and CDR2 FQNEAQ (reference sequence). CDR3 length equals 12 residues. The V and J ends lost 3 bases and 6 bases respectively, with 8 bases between them. This CDR3 reads CASSLGADGYTF. The DNA of the CDR3 is TGTGCCAGCAGCTTGGGGGCGGATGGCTACACCTTC.

The rearrangement joins TRBV6-4 to TRBJ1-2; 8 nucleotides align to TRBD1. V was pared by 5 bases and J by 4 bases, with 9 bases of the junction left unmatched. From germline, CDR1 is MRHNA and CDR2 SNTAGT. The CDR3 runs 15 residues. CDR3 protein: CASSQHFRGPYGYTF. In DNA form, the CDR3 reads TGTGCCAGCAGTCAGCACTTCAGGGGGCCCTATGGCTACACCTTC.

The chain joins TRBV27 to TRBJ2-1; 11 nucleotides match TRBD1. This CDR3 contains 15 residues. The V and J ends lost 6 bases and 2 bases, in that order; junction bases with no gene match: 3. In germline, CDR1 is MNHEY, CDR2 SMNVEV (reference sequence). The chain's CDR3 is CASSPDRGPYNEQFF. The CDR3 DNA follows: TGTGCCAGCAGCCCGGACAGGGGGCCCTACAATGAGCAGTTCTTC.

The chain employs TRBV6-5 and TRBJ1-3, with TRBD1 matching 7 bases. Germline assignment: CDR1 MNHEY and CDR2 SVGAGI. The CDR3 is 15 residues long. Trimming at V came to 6 bases and at J to 7 bases, leaving 12 bases not matched to a gene. The CDR3 DNA reads TGTGCCAGCAGCAGAGGGACGTCAGGGGGGAACACCATATATTTT. Amino acids: CASSRGTSGGNTIYF.

Points on this clone: The sample holds other DNA sequences that translate to the same CDR3. J is TRBJ1-2 and V is TRBV5-6; tentative D call: TRBD1 (5 bases). Germline V gene data show CDR1 as SGHDT and CDR2 as YYEEEE. V gave up 4 bases and J gave up 7 bases, with 11 bases separating them. CDR3 length equals 12 residues. The CDR3: CASSPDTGGYTF. CDR3 DNA sequence: TGTGCCAGCAGCCCGGACACCGGTGGCTACACCTTC.

The chain links TRBV7-2 to TRBJ2-5; D is possibly TRBD2 (5 bases). This CDR3 comprises 14 residues. V was shortened by 5 bases and J by 4 bases, with 14 bases between the two germline ends. Looked up from germline, CDR1 is SGHTA and CDR2 is FQGNSA. The CDR3 spells CASSPGVAGETQYF. CDR3 sequence (DNA): TGTGCCAGCAGCCCCGGGGTAGCTGGAGAGACCCAGTACTTC.

The chain is built from TRBV19 and TRBJ2-1; 7 positions match TRBD2. Germline V gene lookup returns CDR1 LNHDA and CDR2 SQIVND (reference sequence). V shed 7 bases, J shed 6 bases, and the junction held 9 bases outside the gene matches. The length of the CDR3 is 14 residues. This chain's CDR3 is CASNGGGQGNEQFF. The CDR3 coding sequence is TGTGCCAGTAATGGGGGAGGGCAGGGCAATGAGCAGTTCTTC.

J is TRBJ1-1 and V is TRBV6-1; no firm D call. Germline V gene sequence: CDR1 MNHNS, CDR2 SASEGT. The length of the CDR3 is 14 residues. Trimming cost V 2 bases and J 6 bases, with 13 bases left between them. The CDR3 loop is CASSELGSGAEAFF. For the CDR3, the DNA is TGTGCCAGCAGTGAATTGGGGTCCGGGGCTGAAGCTTTCTTT.